A selection of T cell receptor beta chains follows, all from one sample in a study of cytomegalovirus exposure and HLA in healthy donors. TCRdb keeps only in-frame clones here, not all; method: immunoSEQ multiplex PCR. The specimen's table records roughly 110,000 clones. Sequencing input: PBMCs. These receptors all stem from a man aged 30-40 years in good health and CMV-seronegative. The CDR3 runs from the conserved cysteine through the conserved F or W. The D gene is left open where the match is weak.

TRBV7-9	TRBJ2-3	-	TGTGCCAGCAGTCTACCAGGGGCAGATACGCAGTATTTT	CASSLPGADTQYF
TRBV28	TRBJ1-2	TRBD1	TGTGCCAGCAGCCCGCAGGCAGGGGGGTATGGCTACACCTTC	CASSPQAGGYGYTF
TRBV5-1	TRBJ1-6	-	TGCGCCAGCAGCTTGGGTCCAGAGGGAGGGGATAATTCACCCCTCCACTTT	CASSLGPEGGDNSPLHF
TRBV5-1	TRBJ2-5	TRBD2	TGCGCCAGCAGCTTGGAGGGGAGGGGTCAAGAGACCCAGTACTTC	CASSLEGRGQETQYF
TRBV7-9	TRBJ2-7	-	TGTGCCAGCAGCTTCTGGGACACCAGCCCCCTCTACGAGCAGTACTTC	CASSFWDTSPLYEQYF
TRBV5-1	TRBJ2-5	TRBD1	TGCGCCAGCAGCATAGGACAGGGGGGAAGTGAAGAGACCCAGTACTTC	CASSIGQGGSEETQYF
TRBV7-9	TRBJ2-1	TRBD2	TGTGCCAGCAGCTTAGGATCAGGACTAGCTGACAATGAGCAGTTCTTC	CASSLGSGLADNEQFF
TRBV9	TRBJ2-7	-	TGTGCCAGCAGCGCTAAGGCGGAGAGCTCCTCCTTCACCAACGAGCAGTACTTC	CASSAKAESSSFTNEQYF
TRBV5-4	TRBJ2-5	TRBD1	TGTGCCAGCGGGTCGACAGGGGGGGTCTGGGAGACCCAGTACTTC	CASGSTGGVWETQYF
TRBV4-1	TRBJ2-2	-	TGCGCCAGCAGCCGCTACCCGGGGGAGGAGAACACCGGGGAGCTGTTTTTT	CASSRYPGEENTGELFF
TRBV23-1	TRBJ1-1	-	TGCGCCAGCTCCCCCATGAACACTGAAGCTTTCTTT	CASSPMNTEAFF
TRBV6-6	TRBJ2-7	TRBD2	TGTGCCAGCAGCCGGACTAGCGGAAGGCCCTACGAGCAGTACTTC	CASSRTSGRPYEQYF
TRBV5-5	TRBJ2-3	TRBD2	TGTGCCAGCAGCCTCTTGACTAGCGGGGGCCCCGGGGATACGCAGTATTTT	CASSLLTSGGPGDTQYF
TRBV2	TRBJ2-7	TRBD1	TGTGCCAGCATACAGGGGGCGGTCGAGCAGTACTTC	CASIQGAVEQYF
TRBV10-3	TRBJ1-1	TRBD1	TGTGCCACAGTCCCGGGACAGGGGGCGAGCACTGAAGCTTTCTTT	CATVPGQGASTEAFF
TRBV6-5	TRBJ2-7	-	TGTGCCAGCAGTTACACAGGGACTATATCACTCCCCCTATCCTTC	CASSYTGTISLPLSF
TRBV7-3	TRBJ2-1	TRBD2	TGTGCCAGCAGCTTCGGGACGGGGGGCTACAATGAGCAGTTCTTC	CASSFGTGGYNEQFF
TRBV7-3	TRBJ2-7	-	TGTGCCAGCAGCCGTAACGCGGGGTCCGGCGAGCAGTACTTC	CASSRNAGSGEQYF
TRBV28	TRBJ1-2	TRBD1	TGTGCCAGCAGTCCCGGGACAGGGCTCTCTGGCTACACCTTC	CASSPGTGLSGYTF
TRBV5-1	TRBJ1-2	-	TGCGCCAGCAGCTTACGGGCAGGGTCGTTCGATGGCTACACCTTC	CASSLRAGSFDGYTF
TRBV6-1	TRBJ1-2	TRBD1	TGTGCCAGCAGTGTGCCCGGGACAGGAGGATATGGCTACACCTTC	CASSVPGTGGYGYTF
TRBV2	TRBJ1-5	TRBD1	TGTGCCAGCAGTTGGGACAGCAATAGCAATCAGCCCCAGCATTTT	CASSWDSNSNQPQHF
TRBV5-1	TRBJ2-7	TRBD2	TGCGCCAGCAGCTTGGAGACTAGCGCGTACGAGCAGTACTTC	CASSLETSAYEQYF
TRBV28	TRBJ1-5	TRBD1	TGTGCCAGCCTGACAGGGGTTCAGCCCCAGCATTTT	CASLTGVQPQHF
TRBV7-3	TRBJ2-1	TRBD2	TGTGCCAGCAGCCAAGCTAGCGGGGGGGTCTATGAGCAGTTCTTC	CASSQASGGVYEQFF
TRBV5-1	TRBJ2-3	-	TGCGCCAGCAGCTTAATGGGAGACCGAGATACGCAGTATTTT	CASSLMGDRDTQYF
TRBV7-9	TRBJ2-5	TRBD2	TGTGCCAGCAGTTGGGTGGCGGGGGAGCAGTACTTC	CASSWVAGEQYF
TRBV28	TRBJ1-3	TRBD1	TGTGCCAGCAGTTTACAGACGACAGGGTATGGCACCATATATTTT	CASSLQTTGYGTIYF
TRBV7-3	TRBJ2-3	TRBD1	TGTGCCAGCAGCTCCGGGACAGTGGGAGATACGCAGTATTTT	CASSSGTVGDTQYF
TRBV28	TRBJ2-6	TRBD2	TGTGCCAGCACCCGCTACGGGGGGACCGGAGGGGCCAACGTCCTGACTTTC	CASTRYGGTGGANVLTF
TRBV7-3	TRBJ2-3	-	TGTGCCAGCAGCTCCAATAGCAGAGATACGCAGTATTTT	CASSSNSRDTQYF
TRBV25-1	TRBJ1-5	-	TGTGCCAGCAGTGAATCGGTAGTGGGCAATCAGCCCCAGCATTTT	CASSESVVGNQPQHF
TRBV27	TRBJ1-4	TRBD1	TGTGCCAGCAGTTTACGACAGGGCGAAAAACTGTTTTTT	CASSLRQGEKLFF
TRBV2	TRBJ1-4	TRBD1	TGTGCCAGCAGTTGGACAGGATCGGGTGAAAAACTGTTTTTT	CASSWTGSGEKLFF
TRBV4-1	TRBJ2-3	-	TGCGCCAGCAGCCTTAACCGGGCGGGGACCGAGACAGATACGCAGTATTTT	CASSLNRAGTETDTQYF
TRBV5-1	TRBJ2-6	-	TGCGCCAGCAGACAGGACTCTGGGGCCAACGTCCTGACTTTC	CASRQDSGANVLTF
TRBV6-6	TRBJ1-4	-	TGTGCCAGCAGTCTAACCGGAGGGTGGGAAAAACTGTTTTTT	CASSLTGGWEKLFF
TRBV15	TRBJ1-2	TRBD1	TGTGCCACTTACTCCAGGGGGCCTAACTATGGCTACACCTTC	CATYSRGPNYGYTF
TRBV19	TRBJ1-1	-	TGTGCCAGTACTTCCACCTTTCCACGGGACACTGAAGCTTTCTTT	CASTSTFPRDTEAFF
TRBV30	TRBJ2-7	-	TGTGCCTGGAGTGTACGGTGCTACGAGCAGTACTTC	CAWSVRCYEQYF
TRBV7-8	TRBJ1-1	TRBD1	TGTGCCAGCAGCTTGACAGGGGGCGGCTTAGCCCCTGAAGCTTTCTTT	CASSLTGGGLAPEAFF